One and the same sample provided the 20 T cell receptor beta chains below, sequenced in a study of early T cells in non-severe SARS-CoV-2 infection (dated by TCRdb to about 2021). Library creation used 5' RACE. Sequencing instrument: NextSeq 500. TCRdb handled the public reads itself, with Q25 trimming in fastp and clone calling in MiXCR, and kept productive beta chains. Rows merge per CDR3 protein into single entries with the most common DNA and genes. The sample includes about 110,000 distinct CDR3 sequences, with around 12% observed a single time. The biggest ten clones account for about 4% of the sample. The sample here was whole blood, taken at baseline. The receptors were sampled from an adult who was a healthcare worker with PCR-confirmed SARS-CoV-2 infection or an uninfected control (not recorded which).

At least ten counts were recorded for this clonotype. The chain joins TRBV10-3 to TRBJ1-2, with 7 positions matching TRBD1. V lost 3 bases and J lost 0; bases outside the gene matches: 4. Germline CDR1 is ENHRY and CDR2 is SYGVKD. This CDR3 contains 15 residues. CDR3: CAISEQGTANYGYTF. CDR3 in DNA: TGTGCCATCAGTGAACAAGGGACAGCTAACTATGGCTACACCTTC.

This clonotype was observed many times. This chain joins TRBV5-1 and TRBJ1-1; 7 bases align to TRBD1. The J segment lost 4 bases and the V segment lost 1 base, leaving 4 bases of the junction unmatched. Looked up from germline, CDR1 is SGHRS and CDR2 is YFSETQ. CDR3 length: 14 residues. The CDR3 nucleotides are TGCGCCAGCAGCTTGACAGGGGCAAGCACTGAAGCTTTCTTT. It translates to CASSLTGASTEAFF.

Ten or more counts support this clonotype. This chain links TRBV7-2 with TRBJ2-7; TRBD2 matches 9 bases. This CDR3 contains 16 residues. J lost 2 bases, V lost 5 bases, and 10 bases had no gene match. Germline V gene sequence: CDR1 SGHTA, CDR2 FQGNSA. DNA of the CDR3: TGTGCCAGCAGCCGTGAAACAAAGCGGGGGGCCTACGAGCAGTACTTC. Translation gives CASSRETKRGAYEQYF.

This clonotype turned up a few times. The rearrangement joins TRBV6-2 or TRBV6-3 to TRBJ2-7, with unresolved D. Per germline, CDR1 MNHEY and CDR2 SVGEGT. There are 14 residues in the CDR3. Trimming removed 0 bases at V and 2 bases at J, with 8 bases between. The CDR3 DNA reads TGTGCCAGCAGTTACTCGCGCGGCCCCTACGAGCAGTACTTC. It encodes CASSYSRGPYEQYF.

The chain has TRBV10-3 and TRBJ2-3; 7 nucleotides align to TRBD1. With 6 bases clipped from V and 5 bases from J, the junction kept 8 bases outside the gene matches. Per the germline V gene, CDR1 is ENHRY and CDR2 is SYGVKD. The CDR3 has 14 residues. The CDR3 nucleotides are TGTGCCATCAGGTGGACAGGTTCTTTAGATACGCAGTATTTT. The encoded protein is CAIRWTGSLDTQYF.

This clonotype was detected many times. The CDR3 is CASSFGTWGSYEQYF. As DNA, the CDR3 is TGTGCCAGCAGTTTTGGTACTTGGGGCTCCTACGAGCAGTACTTC. V is TRBV28 and J is TRBJ2-7; D not certain. V was trimmed by 3 bases and J by 0 bases, leaving 12 bases between them. Per the germline V gene, CDR1 is MDHEN and CDR2 is SYDVKM. The CDR3 contains 15 residues.

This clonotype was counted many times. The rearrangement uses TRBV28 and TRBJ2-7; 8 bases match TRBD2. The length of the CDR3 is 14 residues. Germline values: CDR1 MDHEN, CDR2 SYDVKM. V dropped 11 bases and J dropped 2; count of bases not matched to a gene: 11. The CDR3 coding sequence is TGTGCCGCCAGAAGCGGGAGTGCCCCCTACGAGCAGTACTTC. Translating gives CAARSGSAPYEQYF.

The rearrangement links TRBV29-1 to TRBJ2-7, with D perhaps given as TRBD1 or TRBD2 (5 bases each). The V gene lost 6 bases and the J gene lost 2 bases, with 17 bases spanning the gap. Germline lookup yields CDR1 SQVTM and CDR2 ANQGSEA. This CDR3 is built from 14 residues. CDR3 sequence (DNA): TGCAGCGTCGAAAGGTCAGGGAGCACCTACGAGCAGTACTTC. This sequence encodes CSVERSGSTYEQYF.

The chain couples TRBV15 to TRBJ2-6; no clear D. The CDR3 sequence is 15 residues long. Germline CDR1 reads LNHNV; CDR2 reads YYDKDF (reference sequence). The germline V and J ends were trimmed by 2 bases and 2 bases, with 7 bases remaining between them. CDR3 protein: CATSRKGTGANVLTF. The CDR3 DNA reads TGTGCCACCAGCAGAAAGGGAACTGGGGCCAACGTCCTGACTTTC.

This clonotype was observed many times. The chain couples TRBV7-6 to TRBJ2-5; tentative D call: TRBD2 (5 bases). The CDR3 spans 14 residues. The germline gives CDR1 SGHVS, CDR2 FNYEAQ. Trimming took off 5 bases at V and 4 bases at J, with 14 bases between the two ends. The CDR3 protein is CASSPRGPTETQYF. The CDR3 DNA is TGTGCCAGCAGCCCAAGAGGGCCTACAGAGACCCAGTACTTC.

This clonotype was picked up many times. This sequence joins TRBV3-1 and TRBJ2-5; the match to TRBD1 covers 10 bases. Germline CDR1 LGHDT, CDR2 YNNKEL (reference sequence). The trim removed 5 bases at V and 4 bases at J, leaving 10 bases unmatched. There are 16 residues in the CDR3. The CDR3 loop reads CASSEDRGSNGETQYF. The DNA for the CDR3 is TGTGCCAGCAGCGAGGACAGGGGGTCCAATGGAGAGACCCAGTACTTC.

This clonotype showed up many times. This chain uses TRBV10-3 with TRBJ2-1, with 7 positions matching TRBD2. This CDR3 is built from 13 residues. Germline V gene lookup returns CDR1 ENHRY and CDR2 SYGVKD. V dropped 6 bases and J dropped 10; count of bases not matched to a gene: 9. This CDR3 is CAIRRDSSGEQFF. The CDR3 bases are TGTGCCATCAGGAGGGACTCTAGCGGAGAGCAGTTCTTC.

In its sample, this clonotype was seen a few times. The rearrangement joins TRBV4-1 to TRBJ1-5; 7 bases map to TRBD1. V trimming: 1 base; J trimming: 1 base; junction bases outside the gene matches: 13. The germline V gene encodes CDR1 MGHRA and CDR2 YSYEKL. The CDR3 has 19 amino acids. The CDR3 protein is CASSQALYRTGGSNQPQHF. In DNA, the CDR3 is TGCGCCAGCAGCCAAGCTCTTTATCGGACAGGAGGCAGCAATCAGCCCCAGCATTTT.

DNA for the CDR3: TGTGCCAGCAGCTTAAGAGGTACCAACACCGGGGAGCTGTTTTTT. Protein product: CASSLRGTNTGELFF. The rearrangement links TRBV7-6 to TRBJ2-2; no firm D call. The germline V gene has CDR1 SGHVS and CDR2 FNYEAQ. V was pared by 2 bases and J by 2 bases, with 9 bases between. This CDR3 has 15 residues.

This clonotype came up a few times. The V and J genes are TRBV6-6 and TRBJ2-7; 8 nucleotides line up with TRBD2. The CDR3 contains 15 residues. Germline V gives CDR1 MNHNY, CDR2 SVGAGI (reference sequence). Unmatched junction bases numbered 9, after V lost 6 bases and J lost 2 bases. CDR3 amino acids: CASRPGGALPYEQYF. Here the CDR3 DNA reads TGTGCCAGCAGGCCCGGGGGGGCGCTACCCTACGAGCAGTACTTC.

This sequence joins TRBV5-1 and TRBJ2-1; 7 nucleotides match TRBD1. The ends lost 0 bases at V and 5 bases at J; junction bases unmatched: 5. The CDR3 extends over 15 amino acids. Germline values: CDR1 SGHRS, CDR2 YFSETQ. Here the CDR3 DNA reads TGCGCCAGCAGCTTGGTGGGGGACAGCCACAATGAGCAGTTCTTC. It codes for CASSLVGDSHNEQFF.

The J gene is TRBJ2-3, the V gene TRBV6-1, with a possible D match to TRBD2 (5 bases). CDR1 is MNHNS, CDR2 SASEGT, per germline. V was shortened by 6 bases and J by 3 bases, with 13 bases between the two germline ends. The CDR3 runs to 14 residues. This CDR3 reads CASRVGMGTDTQYF. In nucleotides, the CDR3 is TGTGCCAGCAGGGTCGGGATGGGTACAGATACGCAGTATTTT.

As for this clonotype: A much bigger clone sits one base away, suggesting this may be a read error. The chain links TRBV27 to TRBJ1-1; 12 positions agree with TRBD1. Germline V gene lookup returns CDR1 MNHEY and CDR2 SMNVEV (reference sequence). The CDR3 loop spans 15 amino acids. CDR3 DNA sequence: TGTGTCAGCAACAACATAGGGACAGGGGGCCGAGAAGCTTTCTTT. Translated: CVSNNIGTGGREAFF.

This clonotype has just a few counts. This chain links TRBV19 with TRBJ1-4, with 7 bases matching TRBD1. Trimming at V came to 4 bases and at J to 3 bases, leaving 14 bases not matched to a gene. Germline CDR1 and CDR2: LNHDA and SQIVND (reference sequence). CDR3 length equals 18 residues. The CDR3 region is CASSTRSPRQGANEKLFF. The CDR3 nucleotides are TGTGCCAGTAGTACACGTTCCCCCCGACAGGGAGCTAATGAAAAACTGTTTTTT.

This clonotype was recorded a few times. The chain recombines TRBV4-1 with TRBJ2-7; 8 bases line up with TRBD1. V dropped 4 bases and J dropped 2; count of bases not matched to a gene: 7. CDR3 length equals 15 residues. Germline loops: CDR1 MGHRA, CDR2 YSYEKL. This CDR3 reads CASSPRGTGTYEQYF. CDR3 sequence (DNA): TGCGCCAGCAGCCCTCGGGGGACAGGAACCTACGAGCAGTACTTC.